This T cell receptor beta chain emerged from a study of cytomegalovirus exposure and HLA in healthy donors. General study points: Altogether, 160 or so TCR beta chains were recorded as cytomegalovirus-associated. In a later analysis, HLA-associated beta chains showed higher expansion and lower generation probabilities than comparable chains. Further analysis was carried out later, and it showed several of the most significant clusters appearing linked to common viral pathogens.

Comments on this clone: Its cognate antigen is unknown.

Amplification used 60 Vbeta primers and 13 Jbeta primers. The method was immunoSEQ multiplex PCR; TCRdb's version includes in-frame clones alone and lacks a portion of them. The sample shows about 93,000 clones, approximately 60% of them seen only once. CDR3 length: 16 residues. J was trimmed by 2 bases and V by 3 bases; bases with no gene match: 7. Germline V gene data show CDR1 as SGDLS and CDR2 as YYNGEE. The genes are TRBV9 and TRBJ2-2, with 7 bases lining up with TRBD1. The receptor's source is a boy aged 5-17 years in good health and CMV-seropositive. The sequencing input was PBMCs. CDR3 loop: CASSAKRQGNTGELFF. As DNA, the CDR3 is TGTGCCAGCAGCGCCAAAAGACAGGGTAACACCGGGGAGCTGTTTTTT. The full variable domain, its missing parts supplied by reference TRBV9 and TRBJ2-2, is DSGVTQTPKHLITATGQRVTLRCSPRSGDLSVYWYQQSLDQGLQFLIQYYNGEERAKGNILERFSAQQFPDLHSELNLSSLELGDSALYFCASSAKRQGNTGELFFGEGSRLTVL.